This T cell receptor beta chain is from a study of regulatory T cells in long-lasting Graves disease. In its sample, this clonotype was seen many times. Construction of TCR beta libraries relied on iRepertoire HTBI primers and on Arm-PCR targeting CDR3 regions. TCRdb re-derived calls from the multiplex PCR reads in MiXCR, one entry per CDR3 protein. The data show 350,000 to 450,000 distinct CDR3 sequences, with 10% to 15% seen just once and about 19% held by the top ten. Time point reported: newly diagnosed GD, antithyroid drugs for less than 3 months. From PBMCs, RNA was extracted and then used to make the TCR library. Trimming cost V 0 bases and J 3 bases, with 12 bases left between them. The CDR3 is 15 residues long. Germline lookup yields CDR1 SGHTA and CDR2 FQGNSA. In addition, the sample was reused for a study of T cells in Graves' hyperthyroidism and ophthalmopathy.

Sample: peripheral blood mononuclear cells (PBMCs), taken at new diagnosis, from a patient treated with antithyroid drugs. This sequence originates from a woman under 30 with Graves disease. The gene calls are TRBV7-2 and TRBJ2-7; no clear D. CDR3 nucleotides: TGTGCCAGCAGCTTAGCGCTCTTAAGTAGCTACGAGCAGTACTTC. Encoded protein: CASSLALLSSYEQYF.